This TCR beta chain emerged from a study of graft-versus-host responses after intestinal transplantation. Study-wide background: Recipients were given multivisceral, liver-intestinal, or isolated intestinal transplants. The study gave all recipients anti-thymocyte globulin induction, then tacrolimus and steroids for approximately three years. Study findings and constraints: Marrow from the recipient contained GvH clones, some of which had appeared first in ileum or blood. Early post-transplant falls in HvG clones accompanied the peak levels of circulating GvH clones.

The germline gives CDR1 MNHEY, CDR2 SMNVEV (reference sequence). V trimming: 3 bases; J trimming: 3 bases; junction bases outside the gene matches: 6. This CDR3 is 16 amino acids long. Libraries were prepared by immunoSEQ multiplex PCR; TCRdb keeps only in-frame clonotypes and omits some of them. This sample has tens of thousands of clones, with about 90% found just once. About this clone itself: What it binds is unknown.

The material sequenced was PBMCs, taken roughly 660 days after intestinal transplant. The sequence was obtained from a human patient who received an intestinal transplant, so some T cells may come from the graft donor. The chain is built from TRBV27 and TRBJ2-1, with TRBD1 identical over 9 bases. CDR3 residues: CASSLAGTGYYNEQFF. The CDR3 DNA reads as TGTGCCAGCAGTTTGGCCGGGACAGGGTACTACAATGAGCAGTTCTTC.